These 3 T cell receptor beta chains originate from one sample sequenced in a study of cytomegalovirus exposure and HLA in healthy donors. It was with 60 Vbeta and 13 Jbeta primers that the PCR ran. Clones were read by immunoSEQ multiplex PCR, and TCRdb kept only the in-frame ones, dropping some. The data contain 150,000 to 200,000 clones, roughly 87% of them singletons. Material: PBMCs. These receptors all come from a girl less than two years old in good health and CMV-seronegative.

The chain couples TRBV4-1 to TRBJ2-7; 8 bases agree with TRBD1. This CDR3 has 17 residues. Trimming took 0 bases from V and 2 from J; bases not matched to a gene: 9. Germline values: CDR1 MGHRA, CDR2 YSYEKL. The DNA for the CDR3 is TGCGCCAGCAGCCAAGATCGATCGGACAGGGCGACCTACGAGCAGTACTTC. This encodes CASSQDRSDRATYEQYF.

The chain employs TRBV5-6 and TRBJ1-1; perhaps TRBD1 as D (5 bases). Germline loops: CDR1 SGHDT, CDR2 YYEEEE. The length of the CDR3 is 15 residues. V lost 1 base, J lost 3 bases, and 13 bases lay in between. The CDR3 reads CASSLYAGSHTEAFF. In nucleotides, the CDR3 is TGTGCCAGCAGCTTGTATGCAGGGTCTCACACTGAAGCTTTCTTT.

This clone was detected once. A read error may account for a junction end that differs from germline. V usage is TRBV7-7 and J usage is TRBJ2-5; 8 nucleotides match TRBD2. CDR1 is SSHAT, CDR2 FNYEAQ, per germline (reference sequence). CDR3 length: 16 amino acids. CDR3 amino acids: CASSLLSGGPGETQYF. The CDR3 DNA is TGTGCTAGCAGCTTATTGTCGGGGGGGCCTGGGGAGACCCAGTACTTC.